This record looks at one TCR beta chain sequence and its context. What it binds is not known. The V and J ends lost 2 bases and 5 bases respectively, with 14 bases between them. The CDR3 has 15 residues. Germline V gives CDR1 LNHNV, CDR2 YYDKDF (reference sequence). TCRdb reprocessed the 5' RACE reads with MiXCR, giving one entry per CDR3 protein. The sample consists of under 250,000 distinct CDR3 sequences, 15% of them appearing once. This entry belongs to a study of T-cell memory formation after mild COVID-19. Study in general: TCR clusters were largely donor specific. General study results and limits: Nothing confirmed that second-wave clones peaking on day 37 were specific for SARS-CoV-2.

This receptor was taken from an adult woman who had mild COVID-19 (a few samples of this study predate the infection). Cell type and time point are not known. Specimen: PBMCs or a T cell subset sorted from them (not recorded which). The chain recombines TRBV15 with TRBJ2-3, with D possibly matching TRBD2 (6 bases). CDR3 loop: CATSRTQNGRDTQYF. DNA for the CDR3: TGTGCCACCAGCAGAACTCAGAACGGGAGAGATACGCAGTATTTT.